This T cell receptor (beta chain) stems from a study of cytomegalovirus exposure and HLA in healthy donors. Study background: Early release data held 85 million or so unique TCRs from HLA-typed donors.

CDR1 is MNHEY and CDR2 is SMNVEV in the germline V gene (reference sequence). CDR3 length: 16 amino acids. The trim removed 3 bases at V and 4 bases at J, leaving 12 bases unmatched. The PCR employed 60 Vbeta primers together with 13 Jbeta primers. The data were produced by immunoSEQ multiplex PCR, yet TCRdb's version contains in-frame clones alone and is incomplete. Here the sample spans around 170,000 clones, around three quarters being singletons. As concerns this clone: As yet, its antigen is unknown.

Points from the study as a whole: High sensitivity and specificity were reportedly achieved when the classifier diagnosed cytomegalovirus status. In an earlier analysis, most TCR beta V segments were productive about 87% or about 30% of the time.

This clonotype was sampled from a man aged 40-49 years in good health and CMV-seronegative. The V call is TRBV27, the J call TRBJ2-7; 7 nucleotides line up with TRBD2. Sequenced: PBMCs. The CDR3 is CASSFFLPPGGYEQYF. The DNA for the CDR3 is TGTGCCAGCAGTTTTTTTTTACCCCCCGGGGGGTACGAGCAGTACTTC.